The 5 T cell receptor beta chains reported below all come from one sample, sequenced in a study of control samples from healthy donors and cancer patients. Some clones are missing from TCRdb's copy, which holds only in-frame ones; the method was immunoSEQ multiplex PCR. The data show 90,000 to 110,000 clones, roughly 91% seen once. The sample was blood. These receptors were collected from a woman aged 45 to 65 in good health.

The gene calls are TRBV5-6 and TRBJ1-4; TRBD1 aligns across 9 bases. Germline loops: CDR1 SGHDT, CDR2 YYEEEE. V dropped 4 bases and J dropped 9; count of bases not matched to a gene: 7. The CDR3 runs 14 residues. The CDR3 reads CASSPSGTGQKLFF. The CDR3 bases are TGTGCCAGCAGCCCATCGGGGACAGGGCAAAAACTGTTTTTT.

CDR3 in amino acids: CASSTYGLSSGNTIYF. For the CDR3, the DNA is TGTGCCAGCAGCACCTACGGGCTGAGCTCTGGAAACACCATATATTTT. V usage is TRBV5-6 and J usage is TRBJ1-3; unclear D gene. Germline values: CDR1 SGHDT, CDR2 YYEEEE. The CDR3 runs 16 residues. Deletions cut 4 bases from V and 0 bases from J, with 14 bases between.

There are a few counts of this clone. The chain employs TRBV6-6 and TRBJ1-2, with D maybe TRBD1 (5 bases). CDR1 and CDR2 from the germline V gene are MNHNY and SVGAGI (reference sequence). CDR3 size: 15 residues. The V gene lost 0 bases and the J gene lost 6 bases, with 14 bases spanning the gap. The CDR3 DNA reads as TGTGCCAGCAGTTACTCTCTAAAGGGGAATGATGGCTACACCTTC. Residues: CASSYSLKGNDGYTF.

This chain links TRBV24-1 with TRBJ1-5; D is unresolved. V gave up 3 bases and J gave up 4 bases, with 9 bases separating them. CDR3 length equals 14 residues. CDR1 is KGHDR and CDR2 is SFDVKD in the germline V gene. In DNA form, the CDR3 reads TGTGCCACCAGTGATAGGTCGTTTAATCAGCCCCAGCATTTT. Encoded protein: CATSDRSFNQPQHF.

This chain links TRBV19 with TRBJ1-5, with D perhaps matching TRBD1 (6 bases). From germline, CDR1 is LNHDA and CDR2 SQIVND (reference sequence). This CDR3 comprises 12 residues. Trimming stripped 9 bases from V and 9 bases from J, with 15 bases between. The CDR3 bases are TGTGCCAGCTCAGGGGCCTTACGGCCCCAGCATTTT. Amino acids: CASSGALRPQHF.